The rows below give T cell receptor beta chains drawn from one sample of a study of CD8 T cells in ankylosing spondylitis. TCRdb redid the calling of the 5' RACE reads with MiXCR, one entry per CDR3 protein. The sample carries some 350,000 distinct CDR3 sequences, about 14% recorded once. Sequences were obtained from blood, either unsorted or a sorted T cell fraction (not recorded which). Receptor source: a male donor with ankylosing spondylitis or in good health (not recorded which). CDR3s include the opening cysteine and the closing phenylalanine or tryptophan. A D gene is named only where the DNA matches it firmly. Not every row has a clone size; where given, it reads once, few, many or a size class.

j_call v_call clone_size d_call cdr3_nt cdr3_aa
TRBJ1-1 TRBV2 many TRBD1 TGTGCCAGCAGTCAGGGGGAGAACACTGAAGCTTTCTTT CASSQGENTEAFF
TRBJ2-5 TRBV6-1 - - TGTGCCAGCAGTCGCCGGGTCTTAGGGGAGACCCAGTACTTC CASSRRVLGETQYF
TRBJ1-6 TRBV6-1 - - TGTGCCAGCAGTGAGGGGGCCTGGTTACCCCTCCACTTT CASSEGAWLPLHF
TRBJ2-4 TRBV29-1 - - TGCAGCGTGCAGGGTTTGGGCATTCAGTACTTC CSVQGLGIQYF
TRBJ1-6 TRBV3-1 - - TGTGCCAGCAGCCGGGGCCTGGGGGAGGGGAATTCACCCCTCCACTTT CASSRGLGEGNSPLHF
TRBJ2-4 TRBV20-1 few - TGCAGTGCTAGAGGGCGGGCCAAAAACATTCAGTACTTC CSARGRAKNIQYF
TRBJ2-6 TRBV10-3 - - TGTGCCATGGGACTTGACTCTGGGGCCAACGTCCTGACTTTC CAMGLDSGANVLTF
TRBJ1-2 TRBV12-3/TRBV12-4 few TRBD1 TGTGCCAGCAGTTTTAACCAGGGGGCGCCTTATGGCTACACCTTC CASSFNQGAPYGYTF
TRBJ1-1 TRBV20-1 - - TGCAGTGCTAGGGACCCTAGGGAGGCTGAAGCTTTCTTT CSARDPREAEAFF
TRBJ1-2 TRBV30 few TRBD1 TGTGCCTGGACTTCAACAGGGGGCAGTGGCTACACCTTC CAWTSTGGSGYTF
TRBJ2-1 TRBV29-1 - - TGCAGCGGGCGAAGGGGGGACTATTACAATGAGCAGTTCTTC CSGRRGDYYNEQFF
TRBJ2-3 TRBV10-1 many - TGCGCCAGCAGTGAGCTAGGGGCCGATACGCAGTATTTT CASSELGADTQYF
TRBJ2-5 TRBV5-4 - TRBD1 TGTGCCAGCAGCTTGGACACCCGACAGGGGGCGTCTCAGGACTTC CASSLDTRQGASQDF
TRBJ2-3 TRBV12-3/TRBV12-4 - TRBD2 TGTGCCAGCAGTTTAGCGCTGGGACTAGCGGACCGCACAGATACGCAGTATTTT CASSLALGLADRTDTQYF
TRBJ2-7 TRBV27 - - TGTGCCAGCAGACCTACTCAGGTGGTGGGGGAGCAGTACTTC CASRPTQVVGEQYF
TRBJ2-7 TRBV5-1 - - TGCGCCAGCAGCCTCCCGGGGGCGGGGAAACCCGAGCAGTACTTC CASSLPGAGKPEQYF
TRBJ1-5 TRBV12-3/TRBV12-4 - TRBD1 TGTGCCAGCAGTGGGGACAGGGCGGTGGATCAGCCCCAGCATTTT CASSGDRAVDQPQHF
TRBJ2-7 TRBV3-1 few - TGTGCCAGCAGCCCCGAGGGAGCGGAGGGATCCTACGAGCAGTACTTC CASSPEGAEGSYEQYF
TRBJ1-2 TRBV20-1 - - TGCAGTGCTCCTTCCACCTCAGCTAACTATGGCTACACCTTC CSAPSTSANYGYTF
TRBJ2-2 TRBV5-6 few - TGTGCCAGCAGCTTGGTAGGACGGGCCGGTAGCCCCGGGGAGCTGTTTTTT CASSLVGRAGSPGELFF
TRBJ1-1 TRBV5-5 many - TGTGCCAGCAGCTTGGCCGCGTACACTGAAGCTTTCTTT CASSLAAYTEAFF
TRBJ1-1 TRBV2 few TRBD1 TGTGCCAGCAGACCCGGGACAGGCCCCTCTGAAGCTTTCTTT CASRPGTGPSEAFF
TRBJ2-1 TRBV5-1 - - TGCGCCAGCAGCAGAGGGACGGCCTGGGATGAGCAGTTCTTC CASSRGTAWDEQFF
TRBJ2-7 TRBV5-1 few TRBD2 TGCGCCAGCAGCTTGAATGAACAGCGGGGGATAGGTGAGCAGTACTTC CASSLNEQRGIGEQYF
TRBJ2-1 TRBV27 few TRBD2 TGTGCCAGCAGTTCGCTAGCGGGAAAATATGAGCAGTTCTTC CASSSLAGKYEQFF
TRBJ2-1 TRBV6-2/TRBV6-3 - - TGTGCCAGCAGTTACGGGCGGGTTTACAATGAGCAGTTCTTC CASSYGRVYNEQFF
TRBJ2-7 TRBV10-3 many TRBD1 TGTGCCATCAGTGACCTCCGGGGACAGGGCGGCGAGCAGTACTTC CAISDLRGQGGEQYF
TRBJ1-6 TRBV5-1 few - TGCGCCAGCAGCTTGGCTGACAGTACAACCCTCCACTTT CASSLADSTTLHF
TRBJ2-7 TRBV16 few - TGTGCCAGCAGCCAACCGATGACAGGCGTCTCCTACGAGCAGTACTTC CASSQPMTGVSYEQYF
TRBJ2-3 TRBV20-1 few - TGCAGTGCCACCAGGACGGCGGGGACGGGCACAGATACGCAGTATTTT CSATRTAGTGTDTQYF
TRBJ2-7 TRBV12-5 - - TGTGCTAGTGGTTTGGTACTAACAGGTCACCTCTACGAGCAGTACTTC CASGLVLTGHLYEQYF
TRBJ2-3 TRBV7-8 few TRBD2 TGTGCCAGCAGTCTCGATTCCGGGGGGGCGGAAGATACGCAGTATTTT CASSLDSGGAEDTQYF
TRBJ2-3 TRBV20-1 few TRBD2 TGCAGTGTCACGACGGGAGGGTTCCCAGATACGCAGTATTTT CSVTTGGFPDTQYF
TRBJ2-3 TRBV10-3 - - TGTGCCATCAGTGAGCTCGCTGACACAGATACGCAGTATTTT CAISELADTDTQYF
TRBJ2-5 TRBV7-2 few - TGTGCCAGCAGCTTAGAGTTGCCTTGGGGGGAGACCCAGTACTTC CASSLELPWGETQYF
TRBJ2-4 TRBV5-1 - TRBD1 TGCGCCAGCAGCTTGTCGACAGGGCTTCCGGAAAACATTCAGTACTTC CASSLSTGLPENIQYF
TRBJ1-3 TRBV11-2 - TRBD1 TGTGCCAGCAGCCCGACAGGGGGCCTAGTGAGTGGGGGAAACACCATATATTTT CASSPTGGLVSGGNTIYF
TRBJ2-7 TRBV12-3/TRBV12-4 - TRBD1 TGTGCCAGCAGCATCACGGCAGGGGGCTTAACCTACGAGCAGTACTTC CASSITAGGLTYEQYF
TRBJ2-1 TRBV20-1 few TRBD2 TGCAGTGCTAGAGTATGGACTAGCGGGACTCACAATGAGCAGTTCTTC CSARVWTSGTHNEQFF
TRBJ2-1 TRBV10-1 - TRBD2 TGCGCCAGCAGTGAGTTACCTAGCGGGGCCGTTTCCTACAATGAGCAGTTCTTC CASSELPSGAVSYNEQFF
TRBJ2-3 TRBV7-2 - - TGTGCCAATAGCGCCGCAGATACGCAGTATTTT CANSAADTQYF
TRBJ2-1 TRBV4-2 - TRBD2 TGTGCCAGCAGCCAATGGACTAGCGGGAGTGTGGGCAATGAGCAGTTCTTC CASSQWTSGSVGNEQFF
TRBJ2-1 TRBV7-2 - TRBD2 TGTGCCAGCAGCCAAGTAGCGGGAGGGGGAAATGAGCAGTTCTTC CASSQVAGGGNEQFF
TRBJ2-3 TRBV29-1 many TRBD1 TGCAGCGTTGCCCGTGACAGGGGTACAGATACGCAGTATTTT CSVARDRGTDTQYF
TRBJ2-1 TRBV12-3/TRBV12-4 many - TGTGCCAGCAGTCGACAAGCCTACAATGAGCAGTTCTTC CASSRQAYNEQFF
TRBJ1-5 TRBV6-1 few - TGTGCCAGCCGCAAGAGGGGAAATCAGCCCCAGCATTTT CASRKRGNQPQHF
TRBJ2-5 TRBV5-1 many TRBD1 TGCGCCAGCAGCTTGGGGACAGGACCACAAGAGACCCAGTACTTC CASSLGTGPQETQYF
TRBJ2-7 TRBV5-1 few - TGCGCCAGCAGCCTCGGGACGGCTAGCTCCTACGAGCAGTACTTC CASSLGTASSYEQYF